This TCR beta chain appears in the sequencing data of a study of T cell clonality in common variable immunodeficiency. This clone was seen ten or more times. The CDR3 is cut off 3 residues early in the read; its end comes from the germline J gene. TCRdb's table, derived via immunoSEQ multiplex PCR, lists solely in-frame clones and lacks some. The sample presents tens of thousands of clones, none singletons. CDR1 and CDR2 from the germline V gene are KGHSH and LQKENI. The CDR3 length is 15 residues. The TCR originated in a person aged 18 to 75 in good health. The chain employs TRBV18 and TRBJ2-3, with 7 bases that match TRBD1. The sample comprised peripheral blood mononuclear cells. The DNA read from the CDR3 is TGTGCCAGCTCACCTTCGGACAGGAGACAAGAGACG. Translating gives CASSPSDRRQET. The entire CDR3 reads CASSPSDRRQETQYF.